This entry concerns a single T cell receptor beta chain. Its antigen remains unidentified. The entry originates in a study of blood T cells in healthy people across ages. Study-level findings and limits: The study found more naive CD4+ cells and higher diversity in long-lived than aged donors.

PCR was performed a second time for about 7 to 12 cycles using a sample-barcoded 5' primer and a J-beta primer mix. Each of the cDNA molecules was tagged by a template-switch adaptor with 12 random nucleotides. TCRdb called the 5' RACE reads again in MiXCR, with one record for every CDR3 protein. The sample records some 930,000 distinct CDR3 sequences, 25% to 30% being singletons. This CDR3 has 15 amino acids. CDR1 and CDR2 from the germline V gene are MNHEY and SVGAGI. V lost 6 bases and J lost 11; bases outside the gene matches: 17. The same data also went into a second study, on T cells of mothers and their children. As that report states: The shaping of TCR recombination output by thymic selection is similar in related and unrelated pairs.

This chain uses TRBV6-5 with TRBJ2-3, with TRBD1 matching over 7 bases. The sequence came from a woman in her forties in good health. The specimen was blood. The CDR3: CASSLTGEWRYEQYF. DNA of the CDR3: TGTGCCAGCAGCCTTACAGGGGAATGGAGATACGAGCAGTATTTT.